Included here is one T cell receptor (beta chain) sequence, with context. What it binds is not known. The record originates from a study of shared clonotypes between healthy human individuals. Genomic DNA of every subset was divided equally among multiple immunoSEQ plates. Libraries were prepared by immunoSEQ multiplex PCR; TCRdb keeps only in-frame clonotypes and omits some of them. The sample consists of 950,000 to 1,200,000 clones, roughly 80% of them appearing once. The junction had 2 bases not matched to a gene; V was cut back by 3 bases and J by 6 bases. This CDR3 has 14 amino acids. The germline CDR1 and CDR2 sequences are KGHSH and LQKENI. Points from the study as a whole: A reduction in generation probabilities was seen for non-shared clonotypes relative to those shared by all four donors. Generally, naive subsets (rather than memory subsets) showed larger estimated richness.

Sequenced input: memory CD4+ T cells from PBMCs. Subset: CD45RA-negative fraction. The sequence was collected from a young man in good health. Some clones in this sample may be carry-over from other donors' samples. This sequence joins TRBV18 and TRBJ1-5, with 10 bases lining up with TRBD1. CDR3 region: CASSPDRGAQPQHF. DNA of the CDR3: TGTGCCAGCTCACCGGACAGGGGGGCTCAGCCCCAGCATTTT.